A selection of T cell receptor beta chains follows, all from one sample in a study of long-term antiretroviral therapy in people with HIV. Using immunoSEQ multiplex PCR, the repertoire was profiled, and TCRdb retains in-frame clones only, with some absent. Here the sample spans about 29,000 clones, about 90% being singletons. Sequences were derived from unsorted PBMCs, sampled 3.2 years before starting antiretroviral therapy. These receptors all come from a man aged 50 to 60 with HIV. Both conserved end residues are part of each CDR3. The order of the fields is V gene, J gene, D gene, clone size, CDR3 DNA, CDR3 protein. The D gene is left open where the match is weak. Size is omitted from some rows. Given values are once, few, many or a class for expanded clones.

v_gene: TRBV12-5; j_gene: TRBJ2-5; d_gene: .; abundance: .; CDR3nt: TGTGCTAGTGGTTTTGGGAGGGAGACCCAGTACTTC; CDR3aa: CASGFGRETQYF
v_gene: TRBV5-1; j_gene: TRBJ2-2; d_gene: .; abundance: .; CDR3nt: TGCGCCAGCAGCCTGAACCCCGGGGGCAATACCGGGGAGCTGTTTTTT; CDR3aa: CASSLNPGGNTGELFF
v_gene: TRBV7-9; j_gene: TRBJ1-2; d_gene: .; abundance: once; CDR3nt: TGTGCCAGCAGCCAGAGATATGGCTACACCTTC; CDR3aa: CASSQRYGYTF
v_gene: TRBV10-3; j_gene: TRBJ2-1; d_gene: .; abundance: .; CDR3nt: TGTGCCATCAGTGAGATCAGGGTGGGGGCTACAAGAGAGCAGTTCTTC; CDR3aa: CAISEIRVGATREQFF
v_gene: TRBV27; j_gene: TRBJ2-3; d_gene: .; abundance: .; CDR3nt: TGTGCCAGCAGTCCTCGGCCGTGGTCAGATACGCAGTATTTT; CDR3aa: CASSPRPWSDTQYF
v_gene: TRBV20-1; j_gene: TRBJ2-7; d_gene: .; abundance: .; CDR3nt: TGCAGTGCTACGGGGGCCTACGAGCAGTACTTC; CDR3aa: CSATGAYEQYF
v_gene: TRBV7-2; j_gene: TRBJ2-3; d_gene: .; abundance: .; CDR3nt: TGTGCCAGCAGCTTAGACACCCCCACCTGGCCGGGAACAGATACGCAGTATTTT; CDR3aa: CASSLDTPTWPGTDTQYF
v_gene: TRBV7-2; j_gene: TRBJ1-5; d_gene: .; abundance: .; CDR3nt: TGTGCCAGCAGCCCACCGCGACAGCGGGGGGATCAGCCCCAGCATTTT; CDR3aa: CASSPPRQRGDQPQHF
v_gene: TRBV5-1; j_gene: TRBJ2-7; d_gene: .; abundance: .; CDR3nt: TGCGCCAGCAGCTTGTTTGGGGGGTCCTCCTACGAGCAGTACTTC; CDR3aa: CASSLFGGSSYEQYF
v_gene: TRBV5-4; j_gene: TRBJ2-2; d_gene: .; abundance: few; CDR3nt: TGTGCCAGCAGCCGCGGACGGAGGGGGAACACCGGGGAGCTGTTTTTT; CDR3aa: CASSRGRRGNTGELFF
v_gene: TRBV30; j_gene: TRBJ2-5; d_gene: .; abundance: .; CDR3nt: TGTGCCTGGAGTGTACTAGGGAGAGGGAAGGGGGAGACCCAGTACTTC; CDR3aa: CAWSVLGRGKGETQYF
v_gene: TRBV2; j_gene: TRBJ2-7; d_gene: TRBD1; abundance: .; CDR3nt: TGTGCCAGCAGTGTTCGGGACAGGGCGATCTACGAGCAGTACTTC; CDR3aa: CASSVRDRAIYEQYF
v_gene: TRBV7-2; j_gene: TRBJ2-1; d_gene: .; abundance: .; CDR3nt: TGTGCCAGCAGCTTAGCGGGGGCCTCCTACAATGAGCAGTTCTTC; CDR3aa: CASSLAGASYNEQFF
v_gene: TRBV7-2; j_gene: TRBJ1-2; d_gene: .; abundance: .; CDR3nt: TGTGCCAGCAGCCCTGACATGGGGATAAATAACTATGGCTACACCTTC; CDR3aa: CASSPDMGINNYGYTF
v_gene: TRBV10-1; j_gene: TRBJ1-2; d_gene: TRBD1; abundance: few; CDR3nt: TGCGCCAGCAGTGGAGGCCCGGGAGCGACAGGGAACTATGGCTACACCTTC; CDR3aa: CASSGGPGATGNYGYTF
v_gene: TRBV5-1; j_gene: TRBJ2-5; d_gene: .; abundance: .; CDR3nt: TGCGCCAGCAGCTTAGAGGAGACCCAGTACTTC; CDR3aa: CASSLEETQYF
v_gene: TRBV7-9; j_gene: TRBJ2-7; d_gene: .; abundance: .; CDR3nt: TGTGCCAGCGGTTGGTCCGACTCCTACGAGCAGTACTTC; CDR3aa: CASGWSDSYEQYF
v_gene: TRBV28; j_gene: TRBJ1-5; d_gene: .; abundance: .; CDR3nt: TGTGCCAGCAGAAACGGAGACAGACCGAATCAGCCCCAGCATTTT; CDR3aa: CASRNGDRPNQPQHF
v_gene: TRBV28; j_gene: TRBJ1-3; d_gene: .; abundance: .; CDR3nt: TGTGCCAGCAGTTGGCGGGATTACGGAGGAAACACCATATATTTT; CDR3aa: CASSWRDYGGNTIYF
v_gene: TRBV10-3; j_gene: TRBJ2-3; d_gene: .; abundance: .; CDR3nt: TGTGCCATCAGTGACAGGCGAGAATCAGATACGCAGTATTTT; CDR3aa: CAISDRRESDTQYF
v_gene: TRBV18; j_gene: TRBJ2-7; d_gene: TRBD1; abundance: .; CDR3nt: TGTGCCAGCTCACCACTGCTCCGGGACAGTATCTACGAGCAGTACTTC; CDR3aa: CASSPLLRDSIYEQYF
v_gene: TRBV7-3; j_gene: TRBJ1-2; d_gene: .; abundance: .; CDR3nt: TGTGCCAGCAGCGCCGGAGGGGAGGGCTACACCTTC; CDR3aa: CASSAGGEGYTF
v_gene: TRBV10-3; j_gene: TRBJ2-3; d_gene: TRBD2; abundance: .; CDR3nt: TGTGCCATCAATTCGGCGGGGGGGAACGCAGATACGCAGTATTTT; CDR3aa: CAINSAGGNADTQYF
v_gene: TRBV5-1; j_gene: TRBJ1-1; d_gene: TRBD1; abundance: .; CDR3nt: TGCGCCAGCAGCTGGAACCGACAGGGCGGTGAAGCTTTCTTT; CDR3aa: CASSWNRQGGEAFF